The sequence of this T cell receptor beta chain was determined in a study of blood T cell repertoires in COVID-19. Study in general: The study drew acute and convalescent COVID-19 samples from the United States, Italy and Spain. From T cells, B-cell-depleted T cells, or PBMCs came the material, which was cDNA or gDNA.

This CDR3 is built from 15 residues. V lost 0 bases and J lost 10, with 17 bases in between. CDR1 SGHNT and CDR2 YYREEE come from the germline V gene (reference sequence). Under the authors' procedure: Reference gene primer amplification in the assay estimated nucleated cell counts. The assay was immunoSEQ multiplex PCR, and TCRdb's table has in-frame clones only and misses some. The D gene and trimming were derived from the DNA, and the V and J assignments and clone size from that table. Counted here are some 390,000 clones, around 84% occurring once; the ten biggest clones make up 3%. This clone was picked up one time.

The clonotype originates from a human donor in a cohort sampled during active COVID-19. Source material: peripheral blood. This chain joins TRBV5-4 and TRBJ2-1; D possibly corresponds to TRBD2 (6 bases). CDR3 coding DNA: TGTGCCAGCAGCTTGGCGGACGGGGGATCTTGGGAGCAGTTCTTC. Its translation: CASSLADGGSWEQFF. The full variable domain, rest sourced from reference TRBV5-4 and TRBJ2-1, is ETGVTQSPTHLIKTRGQQVTLRCSSQSGHNTVSWYQQALGQGPQFIFQYYREEENGRGNFPPRFSGLQFPNYSSELNVNALELDDSALYLCASSLADGGSWEQFFGPGTRLTVL.